This TCR beta chain originates from a study of OX40 agonist ivuxolimab in advanced cancers. General study results and limits: Among T cells, CD8+ cells averaged more expanded clones than CD4+ cells. Researchers did not determine the expanded peripheral T cells' antigen specificity. Dosing at 0.1 to 3.0 mg/kg was accompanied by clonal expansion of CD4+ and CD8+ blood T cells by week 6.

The CDR3 extends over 14 amino acids. Unmatched junction bases numbered 3, after V lost 2 bases and J lost 4 bases. The germline V gene has CDR1 SGHRS and CDR2 YFSETQ. A remark on this clone: The antigen is not known.

Assay used: immunoSEQ multiplex PCR; TCRdb lists only in-frame clones, some missing. The sample consists of around 60,000 clones, 85% to 95% of them appearing once. This specimen was CD4+ or CD8+ T cells sorted from blood, taken in a trial of the OX40 agonist ivuxolimab. The sequence was collected from an adult with an advanced solid tumor such as melanoma, head and neck, liver or kidney cancer. The chain recombines TRBV5-1 with TRBJ2-7, with 10 bases aligning to TRBD1. The CDR3 DNA reads TGCGCCAGCAGCTTCGGGACAGGGGAGTACGAGCAGTACTTC. Amino acid sequence: CASSFGTGEYEQYF.